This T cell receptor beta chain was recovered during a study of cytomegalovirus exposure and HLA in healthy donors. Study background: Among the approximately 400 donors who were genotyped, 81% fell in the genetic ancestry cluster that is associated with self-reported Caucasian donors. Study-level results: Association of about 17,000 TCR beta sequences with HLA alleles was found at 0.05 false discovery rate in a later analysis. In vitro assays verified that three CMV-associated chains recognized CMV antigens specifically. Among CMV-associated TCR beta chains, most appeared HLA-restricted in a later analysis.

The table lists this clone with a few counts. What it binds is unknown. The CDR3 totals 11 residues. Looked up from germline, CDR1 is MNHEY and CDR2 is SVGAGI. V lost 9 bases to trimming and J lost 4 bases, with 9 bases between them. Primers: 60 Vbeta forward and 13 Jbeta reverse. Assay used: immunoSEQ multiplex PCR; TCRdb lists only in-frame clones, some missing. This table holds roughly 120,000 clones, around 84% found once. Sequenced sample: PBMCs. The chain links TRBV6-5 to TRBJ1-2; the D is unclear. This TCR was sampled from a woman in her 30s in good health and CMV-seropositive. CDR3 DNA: TGTGCCAGTACAAGCGGCTATGGCTACACCTTC. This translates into CASTSGYGYTF.